These T cell receptor beta chains were read from a single sample in a study of T cell responses to AZD1222 COVID-19 vaccine. Assay: immunoSEQ multiplex PCR; the TCRdb copy retains only in-frame clones and omits some. The table lists 90,000 to 150,000 clones, about 88% of them singletons, with about 10% in the top ten. This specimen consisted of peripheral blood, obtained on day 0 of AZD1222 vaccination. The receptors were sampled from an adult in good health. The conserved cysteine and the conserved F or W are not part of the CDR3 here. The D gene is left open where the match is weak. Only part of the rows carry a size: once, few, many, or a class if the clone is expanded.

clone size	V gene	D gene	J gene	CDR3 protein
few	TRBV7-6	NA	TRBJ1-5	ASSLKPGGDQPQH
NA	TRBV6-5	TRBD1	TRBJ1-5	ASRNDRGLGQPQH
NA	TRBV9	NA	TRBJ2-7	ASSVETASSSNEQY
NA	TRBV6-5	NA	TRBJ2-5	ASSYRKPDTQY
NA	TRBV3-1/TRBV3-2	TRBD1	TRBJ1-5	ASSQSQGGQPQH
NA	TRBV7-6	NA	TRBJ2-1	ASSSGQFDEQF
NA	TRBV27	TRBD1	TRBJ2-6	ASSQGTGVVLT
NA	TRBV3-1/TRBV3-2	NA	TRBJ2-7	ASSQIWAEQY
NA	TRBV2	NA	TRBJ2-3	ASEVSYGTDTQY
NA	TRBV5-1	NA	TRBJ2-3	ASSLRRGADTQY
NA	TRBV6-5	TRBD2	TRBJ2-3	ASSLSGTRIDTQY
NA	TRBV7-9	TRBD1	TRBJ1-5	ASSAGTGGEGPQH
NA	TRBV11-3	NA	TRBJ1-1	ASKADGYTEAF
NA	TRBV29-1	NA	TRBJ1-1	SVRREAEAF
NA	TRBV11-2	TRBD2	TRBJ2-1	ASGWASGRAWNEQF
NA	TRBV6-5	NA	TRBJ1-6	ASSYRRYNSPLH
NA	TRBV14	TRBD1	TRBJ1-1	ASSRYQGVITEAF
NA	TRBV7-9	TRBD2	TRBJ2-5	ASSSRTSGRRVKTQY
NA	TRBV5-6	TRBD1	TRBJ1-3	ASSGQDSSGNTIY
once	TRBV30	NA	TRBJ2-3	AWSPESGADTDTQY
NA	TRBV5-6	TRBD1	TRBJ1-1	ASQWQGGLMNTEAF
NA	TRBV19	NA	TRBJ1-5	ASSIRHARDNQPQH
once	TRBV7-7	NA	TRBJ2-7	ASSLALATSYEQY
NA	TRBV11-3	TRBD2	TRBJ2-1	ASSFGLAGPLFHNEQF
NA	TRBV2	NA	TRBJ2-2	ASSAGLTTGELF
NA	TRBV6-5	TRBD1	TRBJ1-2	ASRGTGGHGYT
NA	TRBV6-5	TRBD1	TRBJ2-3	ASSYSGQGTDTQY
NA	TRBV25-1	NA	TRBJ1-6	ASSETPRQGRSPLH
NA	TRBV5-1	NA	TRBJ2-1	ASSLFLDEQF
once	TRBV6-5	TRBD2	TRBJ2-1	ASSHGGARNEQF
few	TRBV6-4	TRBD2	TRBJ2-1	ASSDSSGGANEQF
NA	TRBV10-3	NA	TRBJ2-5	AISEPTGLGGGETQY
NA	TRBV10-3	TRBD1	TRBJ1-6	AISEGQGSNSPLH
NA	TRBV10-3	NA	TRBJ2-7	AITAGQNSYEQY
NA	TRBV6-6	NA	TRBJ1-1	ASSPLDSGIRAF
few	TRBV5-6	NA	TRBJ2-2	ASRFEAFGGELF
NA	TRBV14	NA	TRBJ1-3	ASSQGGGTPGNTIY
NA	TRBV30	TRBD1	TRBJ1-3	ALRTGPSGNTIY
NA	TRBV5-1	TRBD2	TRBJ2-5	ASHAAGGPSETQY
NA	TRBV5-5	NA	TRBJ2-5	ASTARGSETQY
NA	TRBV6-5	NA	TRBJ1-5	ASGSGDQPQH
once	TRBV28	NA	TRBJ1-2	ASSLRGGNYGYT
NA	TRBV2	NA	TRBJ1-6	ASSDQGRINSPLH
NA	TRBV12-3/TRBV12-4	NA	TRBJ2-3	ASSRDLPDTQY
NA	TRBV28	TRBD2	TRBJ2-6	ASSLREYAGRAFVSGANVLT
NA	TRBV7-8	NA	TRBJ2-7	ASSSARFLSGQRDYEQY
NA	TRBV6-1	NA	TRBJ2-7	ASSEGAAPEWRGQY
once	TRBV13	NA	TRBJ1-1	ASSWRELNTEAF
NA	TRBV11-2	NA	TRBJ2-7	ASSFGFAPEQY
NA	TRBV10-2	TRBD1	TRBJ2-2	ASNDRGQGELF
NA	TRBV19	NA	TRBJ2-6	ASSSASGANVLT